A selection of T cell receptor beta chains follows, all from one sample in a study of CD8+ T cells in alopecia areata. Sequencing was performed with immunoSEQ multiplex PCR; in TCRdb, only in-frame clones are kept and a portion is missing. The sample consists of 180,000 or so clones, roughly 53% of them appearing once. The sequencing used CD8+ T cells sorted from blood, collected at week 24, from a patient treated with tofacitinib. The receptors were sampled from a human donor with alopecia areata. Each CDR3 is given with its conserved first and last residue. The order of the fields is V gene, CDR3 length, clone size, D gene, J gene, CDR3 protein, CDR3 DNA. The D gene is left open where the match is weak. Clone size is not always given. Where it is, it says once, few, many or a class for expanded clones.

V gene: TRBV29-1; CDR3 length: 16; clone size: -; D gene: TRBD1; J gene: TRBJ1-1; CDR3 protein: CSVPPGQGSRPGEAFF; CDR3 DNA: TGCAGCGTCCCCCCGGGACAGGGCTCTCGCCCAGGTGAAGCTTTCTTT
V gene: TRBV30; CDR3 length: 13; clone size: -; D gene: -; J gene: TRBJ2-7; CDR3 protein: CAWGDRAGGEQYF; CDR3 DNA: TGTGCCTGGGGGGACAGGGCGGGAGGTGAGCAGTACTTC
V gene: TRBV13; CDR3 length: 12; clone size: -; D gene: -; J gene: TRBJ2-5; CDR3 protein: CASSFGQETQYF; CDR3 DNA: TGTGCCAGCAGCTTCGGGCAAGAGACCCAGTACTTC
V gene: TRBV2; CDR3 length: 14; clone size: -; D gene: -; J gene: TRBJ1-1; CDR3 protein: CASSRGFDSPEAFF; CDR3 DNA: TGTGCCAGCAGTCGGGGTTTTGACAGTCCTGAAGCTTTCTTT
V gene: TRBV5-1; CDR3 length: 15; clone size: -; D gene: -; J gene: TRBJ1-1; CDR3 protein: CASSLSGQLNTEAFF; CDR3 DNA: TGCGCCAGCAGCTTGAGTGGACAGTTGAACACTGAAGCTTTCTTT
V gene: TRBV2; CDR3 length: 15; clone size: -; D gene: -; J gene: TRBJ2-7; CDR3 protein: CASSEAGRASYEQYF; CDR3 DNA: TGTGCCAGCAGTGAAGCGGGCCGCGCCTCCTACGAGCAGTACTTC
V gene: TRBV29-1; CDR3 length: 17; clone size: -; D gene: -; J gene: TRBJ2-7; CDR3 protein: CSVRGADAGRPAYEQYF; CDR3 DNA: TGCAGCGTTCGAGGGGCCGACGCGGGGCGACCGGCTTACGAGCAGTACTTC
V gene: TRBV30; CDR3 length: 14; clone size: -; D gene: -; J gene: TRBJ1-2; CDR3 protein: CAWSVGTANYGYTF; CDR3 DNA: TGTGCCTGGAGTGTGGGCACTGCTAACTATGGCTACACCTTC
V gene: TRBV30; CDR3 length: 11; clone size: -; D gene: -; J gene: TRBJ1-2; CDR3 protein: CAWTNRDGYTF; CDR3 DNA: TGTGCCTGGACGAACAGGGATGGCTACACCTTC
V gene: TRBV29-1; CDR3 length: 13; clone size: few; D gene: -; J gene: TRBJ1-1; CDR3 protein: CSVEPQGRTEAFF; CDR3 DNA: TGCAGCGTTGAACCCCAGGGGCGAACTGAAGCTTTCTTT
V gene: TRBV10-3; CDR3 length: 14; clone size: many; D gene: -; J gene: TRBJ1-1; CDR3 protein: CAISESLGVTEAFF; CDR3 DNA: TGTGCCATCAGTGAGTCATTAGGAGTGACTGAAGCTTTCTTT
V gene: TRBV7-9; CDR3 length: 12; clone size: -; D gene: -; J gene: TRBJ2-7; CDR3 protein: CASSPRVDEQYF; CDR3 DNA: TGTGCCAGCAGCCCCCGGGTAGACGAGCAGTACTTC
V gene: TRBV7-9; CDR3 length: 14; clone size: -; D gene: TRBD1; J gene: TRBJ1-5; CDR3 protein: CASSSTGGNQPQHF; CDR3 DNA: TGTGCCAGCAGTTCGACAGGGGGCAATCAGCCCCAGCATTTT
V gene: TRBV7-2; CDR3 length: 14; clone size: few; D gene: -; J gene: TRBJ2-7; CDR3 protein: CASSSSAVSYEQYF; CDR3 DNA: TGTGCCAGCAGCTCCTCAGCGGTTAGCTACGAGCAGTACTTC
V gene: TRBV27; CDR3 length: 16; clone size: -; D gene: TRBD1; J gene: TRBJ1-1; CDR3 protein: CASSLIRTGRVDEAFF; CDR3 DNA: TGTGCCAGCAGTCTAATCCGGACAGGGAGGGTCGATGAAGCTTTCTTT
V gene: TRBV5-6; CDR3 length: 17; clone size: -; D gene: -; J gene: TRBJ1-4; CDR3 protein: CASSLGPAGTSGEKLFF; CDR3 DNA: TGTGCCAGCAGCTTGGGCCCGGCTGGGACTTCGGGTGAAAAACTGTTTTTT
V gene: TRBV5-1; CDR3 length: 13; clone size: -; D gene: -; J gene: TRBJ1-1; CDR3 protein: CASRTAGATEAFF; CDR3 DNA: TGCGCCAGCAGGACTGCGGGGGCCACTGAAGCTTTCTTT
V gene: TRBV9; CDR3 length: 15; clone size: -; D gene: TRBD1; J gene: TRBJ1-1; CDR3 protein: CASSAGQGPGTEAFF; CDR3 DNA: TGTGCCAGCAGCGCCGGACAGGGCCCGGGCACTGAAGCTTTCTTT
V gene: TRBV5-1; CDR3 length: 13; clone size: -; D gene: -; J gene: TRBJ1-1; CDR3 protein: CASSQTGNTEAFF; CDR3 DNA: TGCGCCAGCAGCCAAACAGGGAACACTGAAGCTTTCTTT
V gene: TRBV29-1; CDR3 length: 15; clone size: -; D gene: TRBD1; J gene: TRBJ2-5; CDR3 protein: CSVSGTGFSRETQYF; CDR3 DNA: TGCAGCGTATCCGGGACAGGGTTCTCTCGAGAGACCCAGTACTTC
V gene: TRBV14; CDR3 length: 15; clone size: few; D gene: TRBD1; J gene: TRBJ2-3; CDR3 protein: CASSPGQARTDTQYF; CDR3 DNA: TGTGCCAGCAGCCCCGGACAGGCTCGAACGGATACGCAGTATTTT
V gene: TRBV9; CDR3 length: 16; clone size: -; D gene: -; J gene: TRBJ1-3; CDR3 protein: CASSPSGHISGNTIYF; CDR3 DNA: TGTGCCAGCAGCCCTAGCGGACACATCTCTGGAAACACCATATATTTT
V gene: TRBV5-6; CDR3 length: 14; clone size: few; D gene: -; J gene: TRBJ1-1; CDR3 protein: CASSQGQLNTEAFF; CDR3 DNA: TGTGCCAGCAGCCAAGGACAGTTGAACACTGAAGCTTTCTTT
V gene: TRBV29-1; CDR3 length: 11; clone size: -; D gene: -; J gene: TRBJ1-1; CDR3 protein: CSVTENTEAFF; CDR3 DNA: TGCAGCGTTACAGAGAACACTGAAGCTTTCTTT
V gene: TRBV5-1; CDR3 length: 13; clone size: -; D gene: -; J gene: TRBJ2-7; CDR3 protein: CASSLSTLYEQYF; CDR3 DNA: TGCGCCAGCAGCTTGTCTACCCTCTACGAGCAGTACTTC
V gene: TRBV5-1; CDR3 length: 14; clone size: few; D gene: TRBD1; J gene: TRBJ2-1; CDR3 protein: CASSFRQGSDEQFF; CDR3 DNA: TGCGCCAGCAGCTTTCGACAGGGTTCCGATGAGCAGTTCTTC
V gene: TRBV13; CDR3 length: 15; clone size: many; D gene: TRBD2; J gene: TRBJ2-1; CDR3 protein: CASSSGLEGIDEQFF; CDR3 DNA: TGTGCCAGCAGCTCAGGACTAGAGGGGATCGATGAGCAGTTCTTC
V gene: TRBV30; CDR3 length: 14; clone size: -; D gene: -; J gene: TRBJ1-2; CDR3 protein: CAWSNWERNYGYTF; CDR3 DNA: TGTGCCTGGAGTAATTGGGAGCGGAACTATGGCTACACCTTC
V gene: TRBV6-4; CDR3 length: 16; clone size: -; D gene: -; J gene: TRBJ2-7; CDR3 protein: CASSDSNLDFSYEQYF; CDR3 DNA: TGTGCCAGCAGTGACTCGAACCTGGACTTCTCCTACGAGCAGTACTTC
V gene: TRBV15; CDR3 length: 15; clone size: -; D gene: -; J gene: TRBJ1-4; CDR3 protein: CATSREGRTNEKLFF; CDR3 DNA: TGTGCCACCAGCAGAGAGGGCAGAACTAATGAAAAACTGTTTTTT
V gene: TRBV6-6; CDR3 length: 13; clone size: few; D gene: TRBD1; J gene: TRBJ2-4; CDR3 protein: CASSYEGAGQGNF; CDR3 DNA: TGTGCCAGCAGTTACGAGGGAGCGGGACAGGGTAACTTC
V gene: TRBV4-1; CDR3 length: 17; clone size: -; D gene: -; J gene: TRBJ2-7; CDR3 protein: CASSQDGSGATTYEQYF; CDR3 DNA: TGCGCCAGCAGCCAAGATGGAAGCGGAGCAACTACCTACGAGCAGTACTTC